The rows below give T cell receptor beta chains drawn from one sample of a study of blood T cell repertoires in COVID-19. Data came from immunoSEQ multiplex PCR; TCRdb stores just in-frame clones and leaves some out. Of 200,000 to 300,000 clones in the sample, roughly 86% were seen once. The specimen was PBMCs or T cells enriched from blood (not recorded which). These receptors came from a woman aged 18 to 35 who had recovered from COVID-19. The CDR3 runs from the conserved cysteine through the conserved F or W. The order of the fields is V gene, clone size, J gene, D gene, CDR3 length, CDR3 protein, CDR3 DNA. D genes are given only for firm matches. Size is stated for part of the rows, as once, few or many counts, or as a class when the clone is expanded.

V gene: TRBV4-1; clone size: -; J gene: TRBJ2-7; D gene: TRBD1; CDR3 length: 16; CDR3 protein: CASSQVAGTETYEQYF; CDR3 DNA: TGCGCCAGCAGCCAAGTCGCCGGGACAGAGACCTACGAGCAGTACTTC
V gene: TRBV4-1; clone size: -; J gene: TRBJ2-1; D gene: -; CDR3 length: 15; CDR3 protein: CASSHRDSQGNEQFF; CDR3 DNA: TGCGCCAGCAGCCACCGGGACTCTCAAGGGAATGAGCAGTTCTTC
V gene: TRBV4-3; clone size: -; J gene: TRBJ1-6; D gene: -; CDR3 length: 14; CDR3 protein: CASSRQGSNSPLHF; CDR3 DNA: TGCGCCAGCAGCCGCCAGGGCAGTAATTCACCCCTCCACTTT
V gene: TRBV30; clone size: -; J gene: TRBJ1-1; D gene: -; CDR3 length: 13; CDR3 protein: CAWALGGNTEAFF; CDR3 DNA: TGTGCCTGGGCACTAGGGGGGAACACTGAAGCTTTCTTT
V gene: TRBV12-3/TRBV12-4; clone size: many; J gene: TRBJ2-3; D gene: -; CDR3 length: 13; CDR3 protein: CASSRVSTDTQYF; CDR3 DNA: TGTGCCAGCAGCCGGGTTAGCACAGATACGCAGTATTTT
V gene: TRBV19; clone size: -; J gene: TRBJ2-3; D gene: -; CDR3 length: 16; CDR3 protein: CASSRLEGLGTDTQYF; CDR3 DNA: TGTGCCAGTAGTCGACTAGAGGGATTGGGAACAGATACGCAGTATTTT
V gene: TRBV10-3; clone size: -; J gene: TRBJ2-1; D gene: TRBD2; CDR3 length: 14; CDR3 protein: CAISDLAGAHEQFF; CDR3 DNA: TGTGCCATCAGTGACCTAGCGGGGGCCCATGAGCAGTTCTTC
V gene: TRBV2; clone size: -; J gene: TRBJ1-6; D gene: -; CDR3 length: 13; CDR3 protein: CASTRGGDSPLHF; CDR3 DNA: TGTGCCAGCACACGGGGTGGAGATTCACCCCTCCACTTT
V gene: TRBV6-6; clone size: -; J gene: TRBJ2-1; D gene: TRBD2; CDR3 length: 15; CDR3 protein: CASRSRGVKYNEQFF; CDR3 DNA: TGTGCCAGCAGAAGCCGGGGGGTTAAATACAATGAGCAGTTCTTC
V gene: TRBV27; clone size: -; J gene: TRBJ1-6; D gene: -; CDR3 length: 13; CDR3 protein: CASSPWMAAALHF; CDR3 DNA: TGTGCCAGCAGTCCCTGGATGGCGGCGGCCCTCCACTTT
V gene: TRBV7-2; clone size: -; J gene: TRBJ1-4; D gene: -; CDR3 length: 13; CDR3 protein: CASSFGVREKLFF; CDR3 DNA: TGTGCCAGCAGCTTCGGGGTCCGCGAAAAACTGTTTTTT
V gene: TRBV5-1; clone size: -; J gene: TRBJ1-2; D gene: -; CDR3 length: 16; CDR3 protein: CASSLGATGGDYGYTF; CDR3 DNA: TGCGCCAGCAGCTTGGGCGCCACCGGAGGAGACTATGGCTACACCTTC
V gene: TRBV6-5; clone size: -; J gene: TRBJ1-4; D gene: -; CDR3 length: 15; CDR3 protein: CASTEGGDVGEKLFF; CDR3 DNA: TGTGCCAGCACCGAAGGGGGGGATGTGGGAGAAAAACTGTTTTTT
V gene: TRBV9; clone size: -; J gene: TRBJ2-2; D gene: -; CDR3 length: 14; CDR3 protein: CASSVATITGELFF; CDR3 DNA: TGTGCCAGCAGCGTAGCCACAATCACCGGGGAGCTGTTTTTT
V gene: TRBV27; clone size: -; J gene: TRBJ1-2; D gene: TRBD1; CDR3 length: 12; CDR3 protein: CASTYYRGGYTF; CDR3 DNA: TGTGCCAGCACCTATTACAGGGGTGGCTACACCTTC
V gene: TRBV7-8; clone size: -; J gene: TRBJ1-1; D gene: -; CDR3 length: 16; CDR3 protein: CASSLARTLQNTEAFF; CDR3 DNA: TGTGCCAGCAGCTTAGCGCGGACACTTCAGAACACTGAAGCTTTCTTT
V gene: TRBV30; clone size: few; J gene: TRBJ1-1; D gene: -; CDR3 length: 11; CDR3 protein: CAWSPLTEAFF; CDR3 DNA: TGTGCCTGGAGTCCGTTAACTGAAGCTTTCTTT
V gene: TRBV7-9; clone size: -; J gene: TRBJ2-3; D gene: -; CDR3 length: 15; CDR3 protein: CASSSRDSSTDTQYF; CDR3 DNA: TGTGCCAGCAGCTCGCGGGACAGTAGCACAGATACGCAGTATTTT
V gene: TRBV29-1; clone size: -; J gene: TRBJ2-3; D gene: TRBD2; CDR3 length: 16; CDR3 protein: CSGGPGLAGYADTQYF; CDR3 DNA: TGCAGCGGGGGGCCCGGGCTAGCGGGGTATGCAGATACGCAGTATTTT
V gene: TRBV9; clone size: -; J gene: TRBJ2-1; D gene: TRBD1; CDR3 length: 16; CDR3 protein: CASSVSGGGSYNEQFF; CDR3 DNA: TGTGCCAGCAGCGTGTCAGGGGGCGGCTCCTACAATGAGCAGTTCTTC
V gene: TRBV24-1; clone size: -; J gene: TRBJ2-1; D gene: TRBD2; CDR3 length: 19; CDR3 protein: CATSDPGFTSGTSYNEQFF; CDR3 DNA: TGTGCCACCAGTGATCCCGGGTTCACTAGCGGGACCTCCTACAATGAGCAGTTCTTC
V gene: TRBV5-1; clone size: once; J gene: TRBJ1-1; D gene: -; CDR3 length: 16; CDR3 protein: CASSLEGSPINTEAFF; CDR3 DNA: TGCGCCAGCAGCTTGGAAGGGAGCCCAATCAACACTGAAGCTTTCTTT